The 30 T cell receptor beta chains below were found in one sample sequenced in a study of T cells in Graves' hyperthyroidism and ophthalmopathy. The TCR beta CDR3 regions underwent amplification using RNA transcripts as the source. Carried out on the TCR CDR3, a first-round RT-PCR used the HTBI primer set. TCRdb passed the multiplex PCR reads through MiXCR, listing each CDR3 protein once. This table holds roughly 300,000 distinct CDR3 sequences, around a quarter found once. The material sequenced was blood. The source is a man aged 35-49 years with Graves' hyperthyroidism that later progressed to Graves' ophthalmopathy.

The sample holds many counts of this clonotype. V and J are TRBV15 and TRBJ1-1; D is unresolved. Germline CDR1 reads LNHNV; CDR2 reads YYDKDF (reference sequence). The CDR3 totals 16 residues. V was shortened by 0 bases and J by 8 bases, with 19 bases between the two germline ends. CDR3 DNA: TGTGCCACCAGCAGAGATCGTAACCGACTGAGCGGAGAAGCTTTCTTT. The encoded protein is CATSRDRNRLSGEAFF. Combining the CDR3 with reference TRBV15 and TRBJ1-1 gives the whole variable domain DAMVIQNPRYQVTQFGKPVTLSCSQTLNHNVMYWYQQKSSQAPKLLFHYYDKDFNNEADTPDNFQSRRPNTSFCFLDIRSPGLGDTAMYLCATSRDRNRLSGEAFFGQGTRLTVV.

V and J are TRBV2 and TRBJ2-5, with D unclear. This CDR3 region has 15 residues. Trimming left V 0 bases short and J 4 bases short, with 12 bases between. From germline, CDR1 is SNHLY and CDR2 FYNNEI. The CDR3 DNA reads TGTGCCAGCAGTGAAGCTCTCACATTTAGAGAGACCCAGTACTTC. This encodes CASSEALTFRETQYF.

The chain couples TRBV5-4 to TRBJ2-7; maybe TRBD2 (6 bases). This CDR3 has 15 amino acids. The ends were cut back, 4 bases at V and 2 bases at J, with 16 bases in the middle. Germline V gene sequence: CDR1 SGHNT, CDR2 YYREEE (reference sequence). In DNA form, the CDR3 reads TGTGCCAGCAGCCGGGGGAGCGGCCTTACCTACGAGCAGTACTTC. Amino acid sequence: CASSRGSGLTYEQYF.

Only one count was recorded for this clonotype. This sequence joins TRBV6-2 or TRBV6-3 and TRBJ2-2; TRBD2 aligns across 10 bases. The V gene's germline CDR1 is MNHEY and CDR2 SVGEGT. The junction had 16 bases not matched to a gene; V was cut back by 6 bases and J by 6 bases. CDR3 length equals 18 residues. The CDR3 loop is CASSLRLLAGDLAGELFF. DNA of the CDR3: TGTGCCAGCAGCTTACGACTTCTAGCGGGAGATTTGGCCGGGGAGCTGTTTTTT.

This clonotype was counted at least ten times. DNA for the CDR3: TGTGCCAGCAGCGTAGGGGGACAGGGGTCCTACGAGCAGTACTTC. The encoded protein is CASSVGGQGSYEQYF. The rearrangement uses TRBV9 and TRBJ2-7; 10 nucleotides align to TRBD1. This CDR3 comprises 15 residues. V dropped 0 bases and J dropped 1; count of bases not matched to a gene: 1. The germline CDR1 and CDR2 sequences are SGDLS and YYNGEE. Using reference TRBV9 and TRBJ2-7 for the parts outside the CDR3, the full variable domain is DSGVTQTPKHLITATGQRVTLRCSPRSGDLSVYWYQQSLDQGLQFLIQYYNGEERAKGNILERFSAQQFPDLHSELNLSSLELGDSALYFCASSVGGQGSYEQYFGPGTRLTVT.

This clonotype was picked up many times. The rearrangement joins TRBV4-2 to TRBJ2-7; D remains ambiguous. Germline V CDR1 and CDR2: LGHNA, YNFKEQ. The CDR3 extends over 14 amino acids. The germline V and J ends were trimmed by 0 bases and 0 bases, with 6 bases remaining between them. CDR3 bases: TGTGCCAGCAGCCAAGAGAACGACTCCTACGAGCAGTACTTC. Protein: CASSQENDSYEQYF.

V is TRBV6-2 or TRBV6-3 and J is TRBJ2-7, with D hard to call. The germline V gene has CDR1 MNHEY and CDR2 SVGEGT. V was shortened by 0 bases and J by 4 bases, with 13 bases between the two germline ends. The CDR3 spans 15 residues. CDR3 DNA: TGTGCCAGCAGTTACTCGTTCCAGGCCGCGTACGAGCAGTACTTC. This translates into CASSYSFQAAYEQYF.

This clonotype showed up many times. One end of the junction is discordant with germline, which a read error may explain. This chain links TRBV11-1 with TRBJ2-7; tentatively, D is TRBD2 (6 bases). Per germline, CDR1 SGHAT and CDR2 FQDESV (reference sequence). The CDR3 loop spans 16 amino acids. CDR3 nucleotide sequence: TGTGCCAGCAGCTTAGCGCTAAGGGACTCCTACTACGAGCGGTACTTC. Amino acids: CASSLALRDSYYERYF.

This clonotype was picked up many times. The chain employs TRBV2 and TRBJ1-2; the D is unclear. Trimming left V 7 bases short and J 1 base short, with 7 bases between. Germline V gives CDR1 SNHLY, CDR2 FYNNEI. This CDR3 spans 12 amino acids. The chain's CDR3 is CASKEDNYGYTF. In DNA, the CDR3 is TGTGCCAGCAAGGAGGATAACTATGGCTACACCTTC.

This clonotype was seen ten or more times. The chain couples TRBV5-6 to TRBJ2-5, with a weak D call TRBD2 (6 bases). Germline lookup yields CDR1 SGHDT and CDR2 YYEEEE. This CDR3 spans 14 amino acids. V dropped 4 bases and J dropped 7 bases, with 17 bases sitting between them. This chain's CDR3 is CASSGGLGGVTQYF. As DNA, the CDR3 is TGTGCCAGCAGCGGGGGATTGGGGGGTGTGACCCAGTACTTC.

This clonotype was observed at least ten times. J is TRBJ2-7 and V is TRBV24-1; TRBD1 aligns across 9 bases. Losses at the gene ends were 4 bases for V and 3 bases for J; bases not matched to a gene: 6. The CDR3 extends over 15 amino acids. Germline V gene lookup returns CDR1 KGHDR and CDR2 SFDVKD. CDR3 coding DNA: TGTGCCACCAGTGACAACAGGGGGCTAAACTACGAGCAGTACTTC. Translating it yields CATSDNRGLNYEQYF.

This clonotype was detected many times. The CDR3, as DNA: TGTGCCAGCTCACCACGAGGACAGGGGGCAAGCGAGCAGTACTTC. Its protein is CASSPRGQGASEQYF. V and J are TRBV18 and TRBJ2-7; the match to TRBD1 covers 11 bases. Per germline, CDR1 KGHSH and CDR2 LQKENI. The CDR3 has 15 residues. V was pared by 1 base and J by 6 bases, with 5 bases of the junction left unmatched.

Ten or more counts support this clonotype. For the CDR3, the DNA is TGTGCCAGCAGCCCAGGGAGGAGGAACACTGAAGCTTTCTTT. This gives the protein CASSPGRRNTEAFF. This chain connects TRBV6-5 to TRBJ1-1; tentatively, D is TRBD1 (5 bases). The CDR3 is made up of 14 amino acids. The V end lost 6 bases, the J end lost 1 base, and 12 bases lay between the germline ends. Germline loops: CDR1 MNHEY, CDR2 SVGAGI.

The chain carries TRBV20-1 and TRBJ2-7, with D maybe TRBD1 (5 bases). This CDR3 comprises 14 residues. CDR1 is DFQATT, CDR2 SNEGSKA, per germline (reference sequence). V dropped 2 bases and J dropped 2 bases, with 13 bases sitting between them. The CDR3: CSARRVDKAYEQYF. The CDR3 nucleotides are TGCAGTGCTAGAAGGGTGGACAAGGCCTACGAGCAGTACTTC.

This clonotype was picked up many times. This chain connects TRBV12-3 or TRBV12-4 to TRBJ2-7; D may be TRBD1 (5 bases). The CDR3 contains 11 residues. V was shortened by 6 bases and J by 6 bases, with 9 bases between the two germline ends. The CDR3 DNA sequence: TGTGCCAGCAGCTCAGGGTCCGAGCAGTACTTC. It encodes CASSSGSEQYF.

Many counts were recorded for this clonotype. The conserved phenylalanine or tryptophan is not found at the CDR3 terminus, so this likely reflects a read error. The chain recombines TRBV10-3 with TRBJ1-1, with unresolved D. V lost 2 bases, J lost 2 bases, and 0 bases lay in between. CDR1 and CDR2 (germline): ENHRY, SYGVKD. CDR3 length: 11 residues. The CDR3 coding sequence is TGTGCCATCAGTGAGAACACTGAAGCTTTCCTT. This sequence encodes CAISENTEAFL.

This clonotype was seen at least ten times. The chain employs TRBV20-1 and TRBJ1-5, with D hard to call. The germline V gene encodes CDR1 DFQATT and CDR2 SNEGSKA (reference sequence). V lost 2 bases to trimming and J lost 6 bases, with 17 bases between them. There are 15 residues in the CDR3. For the CDR3, the DNA is TGCAGTGCTAGATACCCAAGCCCGGGAAGTCAGCCCCAGCATTTT. This sequence encodes CSARYPSPGSQPQHF.

This clonotype was seen many times. The chain carries TRBV6-5 and TRBJ1-5; a weak D match, TRBD1 (5 bases). Per the germline V gene, CDR1 is MNHEY and CDR2 is SVGAGI. This CDR3 spans 14 amino acids. V lost 10 bases and J 5 bases, leaving 18 bases between the germline ends. The CDR3 protein is CATTSAGPYQPQHF. The CDR3 nucleotides read TGTGCCACCACTTCGGCGGGGCCATATCAGCCCCAGCATTTT.

This clonotype has at least ten counts. The chain links TRBV2 to TRBJ2-5; a possible D gene is TRBD1 (6 bases). With 5 bases removed from V and 2 bases from J, the gap between germline ends came to 12 bases. CDR1 SNHLY and CDR2 FYNNEI come from the germline V gene. The CDR3 spans 14 residues. This CDR3 is CASSLQGQQETQYF. CDR3 coding DNA: TGTGCCAGCAGTTTACAGGGCCAACAAGAGACCCAGTACTTC. The full variable domain, its missing parts supplied by reference TRBV2 and TRBJ2-5, is EPEVTQTPSHQVTQMGQEVILRCVPISNHLYFYWYRQILGQKVEFLVSFYNNEISEKSEIFDDQFSVERPDGSNFTLKIRSTKLEDSAMYFCASSLQGQQETQYFGPGTRLLVL.

The V and J genes are TRBV12-3 or TRBV12-4 and TRBJ1-2, with D hard to call. V gave up 3 bases and J gave up 5 bases, with 10 bases separating them. The CDR3 runs to 13 residues. CDR3 DNA sequence: TGTGCCAGCAGTTTCCACCTCACATATGGCTACACCTTC. The encoded protein is CASSFHLTYGYTF.

This clonotype was recorded many times. The rearrangement joins TRBV29-1 to TRBJ2-5; D is unresolved. Germline CDR1 SQVTM, CDR2 ANQGSEA. V lost 4 bases, J lost 1 base, and 10 bases lay in between. The CDR3 extends over 13 amino acids. The CDR3 coding sequence is TGCAGCGTTGGTGGCAGCACCCAAGAGACCCAGTACTTC. Translating gives CSVGGSTQETQYF.

This clonotype turned up a few times. The chain is built from TRBV6-1 and TRBJ1-2; TRBD1 matches at 7 bases. Per germline, CDR1 MNHNS and CDR2 SASEGT. This CDR3 contains 16 residues. The trim removed 5 bases at V and 4 bases at J, leaving 13 bases unmatched. CDR3 region: CASSPTPTGVLYGYTF. The CDR3 nucleotides are TGTGCCAGCAGTCCTACCCCCACAGGGGTCCTCTATGGCTACACCTTC.

There are many counts of this clonotype. This may be a read error, as it is one base from a much larger clone. CDR3 sequence: CANSLALRVDTEAFF. CDR3 coding DNA: TGTGCCAACAGCTTAGCGCTTAGGGTAGACACTGAAGCTTTCTTT. The J gene is TRBJ1-1, the V gene TRBV7-9; no clear D. The CDR3 spans 15 residues. Looked up from germline, CDR1 is SEHNR and CDR2 is FQNEAQ (reference sequence).

This clonotype has at least ten counts. The V and J genes are TRBV11-3 and TRBJ2-7, with 8 bases that match TRBD2. The trim removed 5 bases at V and 1 base at J, leaving 7 bases unmatched. The V gene's germline CDR1 is SGHNT and CDR2 YENEEA. The CDR3 loop spans 15 amino acids. The CDR3 reads CASSPRVAGSYEQYF. CDR3 bases: TGTGCCAGCAGCCCCAGGGTAGCGGGATCCTACGAGCAGTACTTC.

This clonotype was counted many times. This chain joins TRBV6-5 and TRBJ2-2; the match to TRBD2 covers 8 bases. Germline assignment: CDR1 MNHEY and CDR2 SVGAGI. V lost 0 bases, J lost 4 bases, and 4 bases stayed unmatched. The CDR3 runs to 16 residues. CDR3 residues: CASSYSAGGLTGELFF. CDR3 nucleotide sequence: TGTGCCAGCAGTTACTCGGCGGGGGGTCTCACCGGGGAGCTGTTTTTT.

Concerning this clonotype itself: One base away lies a much larger clone, so this may be a sequencing read error. V usage is TRBV7-9 and J usage is TRBJ1-2; D remains unclear. The germline CDR1 and CDR2 sequences are SEHNR and FQNEAQ (reference sequence). CDR3 length: 12 amino acids. The CDR3 nucleotides are TGTGCCAGCAGCTCGTATAACTATGTCTACACCTTC. It is translated as CASSSYNYVYTF.

This chain's CDR3 is CASSPGASGELFF. CDR3 coding DNA: TGTGCCAGCTCACCGGGGGCGTCCGGGGAGCTGTTTTTT. J is TRBJ2-2 and V is TRBV18; a possible D gene is TRBD1 (6 bases). The CDR3 spans 13 residues. Germline V CDR1 and CDR2: KGHSH, LQKENI. Trimming removed 3 bases from V and 6 bases from J, with 8 bases in between.

The rearrangement links TRBV12-3 or TRBV12-4 to TRBJ1-1; possibly TRBD1 for D (5 bases). The V gene lost 5 bases and the J gene lost 8 bases, with 15 bases spanning the gap. The CDR3 is 13 residues long. CDR3 sequence (DNA): TGTGCCAGCAGTCCTCGAGCGGGACGGGAAGCTTTCTTT. Translating it yields CASSPRAGREAFF.

V is TRBV6-1 and J is TRBJ1-2, with unresolved D. Germline V gene data show CDR1 as MNHNS and CDR2 as SASEGT. V was trimmed by 6 bases and J by 8 bases, leaving 10 bases between them. The CDR3 loop spans 11 amino acids. DNA of the CDR3: TGTGCCAGCAGGACCCGAGAGGGCTACACCTTC. This translates into CASRTREGYTF.

This clonotype has ten or more counts. This sequence joins TRBV27 and TRBJ2-4, with 7 bases identical to TRBD1. The V gene's germline CDR1 is MNHEY and CDR2 SMNVEV (reference sequence). The CDR3 runs 13 residues. Unmatched junction bases numbered 7, after V lost 5 bases and J lost 9 bases. The CDR3 loop is CASSQNRGGIQYF. CDR3 DNA: TGTGCCAGCAGTCAAAACAGGGGCGGCATTCAGTACTTC.